The sequence of this T cell receptor beta chain was determined in a study of shared clonotypes between healthy human individuals. Turning to this clone: Within the sample, other DNA sequences also encode this same CDR3.

The J segment lost 3 bases and the V segment lost 3 bases, leaving 1 base of the junction unmatched. CDR1 and CDR2 from the germline V gene are SGHVS and FNYEAQ. This CDR3 is 14 amino acids long. Each subset's genomic DNA was split evenly across several immunoSEQ plates. TCRdb's table, derived via immunoSEQ multiplex PCR, lists solely in-frame clones and lacks some. This table has some 2.1 million clones, approximately 92% appearing once. Cells designated naive CD8 were CD45RO-negative and were positively selected for CCR7, with terminally differentiated effector memory CD45RA+ cells excluded. This sequence originates from a young man in good health. Some clones in this sample may be carry-over from other donors' samples. Sequencing was carried out using naive CD8+ T cells from PBMCs. The chain combines TRBV7-6 with TRBJ2-3; 9 positions match TRBD2. The CDR3 reads CASSLAGGTDTQYF. In DNA, the CDR3 is TGTGCCAGCAGCTTGGCGGGGGGGACAGATACGCAGTATTTT.